This T cell receptor beta chain was captured by sequencing in a study of T cell responses to AZD1222 COVID-19 vaccine. General study findings and limits: Spike-specific TCRs gained breadth and depth after people received two AZD1222 doses. At 160-218 and 743-854, vaccine-associated CD4 TCRs were dominant, and they spanned spike.

As to this clone: Its cognate antigen is unknown.

Method: immunoSEQ multiplex PCR; TCRdb's copy keeps in-frame clones and lacks some. The table records about 170,000 clones, roughly nine tenths of them present only once. CDR3 size: 15 residues. CDR1 and CDR2 from the germline V gene are KGHSH and LQKENI. With 2 bases removed from V and 4 bases from J, the gap between germline ends came to 14 bases. Sequenced material: peripheral blood, taken on day 0 of AZD1222 vaccination. The sequence came from an adult in good health. This sequence joins TRBV18 and TRBJ1-2; D uncertain. This CDR3 is CASSPGPGSPYGYTF. Written as DNA, the CDR3 is TGTGCCAGCTCACCAGGGCCAGGATCGCCCTATGGCTACACCTTC.